These 20 T cell receptor beta chains were sequenced from one sample in a study of early T cells in non-severe SARS-CoV-2 infection. MiXCR, applied by TCRdb to the 5' RACE reads, yields one record per CDR3 protein. The sample has fewer than 50,000 distinct CDR3 sequences, about 6.5% seen once; the top ten hold around 2.8%. The specimen was whole blood, collected at baseline. These receptors were taken from an adult who was a healthcare worker with PCR-confirmed SARS-CoV-2 infection or an uninfected control (not recorded which).

V gene TRBV7-2 combines with J gene TRBJ2-3; D is possibly TRBD1 (6 bases). Between the trimmed V and J ends, which lost 5 bases and 1 base, there was a span of 10 bases. The CDR3 consists of 14 residues. Looked up from germline, CDR1 is SGHTA and CDR2 is FQGNSA. DNA for the CDR3: TGTGCCAGCAGCCTCCGACAGGGCACAGATACGCAGTATTTT. The encoded protein is CASSLRQGTDTQYF.

A remark on this clonotype: Just one base apart from a much larger clone, this may be a read error. The rearrangement joins TRBV7-9 to TRBJ2-7; TRBD2 matches 13 bases. The CDR3 contains 17 residues. J was trimmed by 4 bases and V by 4 bases; bases with no gene match: 10. In germline, CDR1 is SEHNR, CDR2 FQNEAQ (reference sequence). The CDR3 nucleotides are TGTGCCAGCAGCTCAGCCGGGACTAGCGGGGTGAGTTACGAGCAGTACTTC. Encoded protein: CASSSAGTSGVSYEQYF.

This clonotype was seen at least ten times. The chain joins TRBV20-1 to TRBJ1-5; possible D gene TRBD1, 6 bases. This CDR3 is 15 amino acids long. The germline CDR1 and CDR2 sequences are DFQATT and SNEGSKA (reference sequence). V lost 3 bases and J lost 7, with 19 bases in between. The CDR3 sequence is CSARIPGAWQQPQHF. The CDR3 nucleotides read TGCAGTGCTAGGATACCGGGGGCCTGGCAACAGCCCCAGCATTTT.

This clonotype was counted only a few times. This chain joins TRBV7-9 and TRBJ2-2; 9 bases map to TRBD1. Looked up from germline, CDR1 is SEHNR and CDR2 is FQNEAQ (reference sequence). CDR3 length equals 15 residues. The junction had 6 bases not matched to a gene; V was cut back by 4 bases and J by 6 bases. CDR3 in DNA: TGTGCCAGCAGCTCACAGGGGGCACTCGCCGGGGAGCTGTTTTTT. As protein: CASSSQGALAGELFF.

The gene calls are TRBV7-2 and TRBJ1-4, with D perhaps TRBD1 (5 bases). Germline CDR1 and CDR2: SGHTA and FQGNSA. Trimming took 7 bases from V and 4 from J, leaving 10 bases between them. The CDR3 sequence is 13 residues long. CDR3 protein: CASNRQRNEKLFF. CDR3 DNA: TGTGCCAGCAACAGGCAGCGTAATGAAAAACTGTTTTTT.

In this sample, this clonotype turned up many times. This sequence joins TRBV19 and TRBJ2-1; 11 bases match TRBD2. Losses at the gene ends were 7 bases for V and 2 bases for J; bases not matched to a gene: 10. There are 17 residues in the CDR3. Germline CDR1 reads LNHDA; CDR2 reads SQIVND (reference sequence). This CDR3 is CASTLSLAGGPYNEQFF. In DNA form, the CDR3 reads TGTGCCAGTACCCTAAGTTTAGCGGGGGGGCCCTACAATGAGCAGTTCTTC.

This clonotype was counted at least ten times. This chain uses TRBV7-2 with TRBJ2-6; 8 bases are shared with TRBD1. Trimming cost V 5 bases and J 2 bases; bases outside gene matches: 2. Germline CDR1 reads SGHTA; CDR2 reads FQGNSA. The CDR3 length is 15 residues. Written as DNA, the CDR3 is TGTGCCAGCAGCCCAGGGGGCGCTGGGGCCAACGTCCTGACTTTC. Its translation: CASSPGGAGANVLTF.

This clonotype was counted at least ten times. The chain is built from TRBV6-2 or TRBV6-3 and TRBJ1-1; maybe TRBD1 (5 bases). Germline CDR1 reads MNHEY; CDR2 reads SVGEGT. Trimming shortened V by 6 bases and J by 5 bases, and 7 bases separated the two germline ends. CDR3 length: 11 amino acids. The CDR3, as DNA: TGTGCCAGCAGCCGACAGACTGAAGCTTTCTTT. Residues: CASSRQTEAFF.

This clonotype was seen ten or more times. For the CDR3, the DNA is TGTGCCAGCAGCCAAAACCTGAACACCGGGGAGCTGTTTTTT. This gives the protein CASSQNLNTGELFF. V is TRBV11-2 and J is TRBJ2-2; no reliable D call. The CDR3 totals 14 residues. Germline CDR1 and CDR2: SGHAT and FQNNGV. The V end lost 5 bases, the J end lost 1 base, and 8 bases lay between the germline ends.

The chain has TRBV20-1 and TRBJ1-1, with 8 bases identical to TRBD1. Germline assignment: CDR1 DFQATT and CDR2 SNEGSKA (reference sequence). CDR3 length: 15 residues. The V segment lost 6 bases and the J segment 1 base; nucleotides outside the gene matches: 10. The CDR3 DNA is TGCAGTGCCCCCATCACGACAGGGGCGAACACTGAAGCTTTCTTT. Translating it yields CSAPITTGANTEAFF.

About this clonotype: A much larger clone lies a single base off, so this may be a read error. The genes are TRBV29-1 and TRBJ2-2; D remains unclear. The germline gives CDR1 SQVTM, CDR2 ANQGSEA. The V gene lost 6 bases and the J gene lost 1 base, with 12 bases spanning the gap. This CDR3 is 14 amino acids long. The CDR3 nucleotides are TGCAGCGTCCCCGTCCACCTGAACACCGGGGAGCTGTTTTTT. It is translated as CSVPVHLNTGELFF.

This clonotype was detected many times. The CDR3 sequence: CASSLDGSREQFF. CDR3 nucleotides: TGTGCCAGCAGCTTAGATGGCAGCCGTGAGCAGTTCTTC. This chain joins TRBV7-2 and TRBJ2-1; D gene uncertain. This CDR3 is 13 amino acids long. The V gene lost 1 base and the J gene lost 9 bases, with 10 bases spanning the gap. Germline V gene sequence: CDR1 SGHTA, CDR2 FQGNSA.

This clonotype was recorded at least ten times. The V call is TRBV7-9, the J call TRBJ2-7; D might be TRBD1 (5 bases). The germline V gene encodes CDR1 SEHNR and CDR2 FQNEAQ (reference sequence). This CDR3 has 13 amino acids. V lost 5 bases and J lost 5, with 13 bases in between. The CDR3 loop is CASSQTVFDEQYF. CDR3 nucleotides: TGTGCCAGCAGCCAGACAGTTTTCGACGAGCAGTACTTC.

The CDR3 here is CASSLGDGELFF. DNA of the CDR3: TGTGCCAGCAGTTTGGGGGACGGGGAGCTGTTTTTT. The V and J genes are TRBV27 and TRBJ2-2, with D possibly called TRBD1 or TRBD2 (5 bases each). CDR3 length equals 12 residues. The V gene's germline CDR1 is MNHEY and CDR2 SMNVEV (reference sequence). Deletions cut 3 bases from V and 7 bases from J, with 6 bases between.

This clonotype was seen many times. The chain employs TRBV7-2 and TRBJ1-1, with 9 bases fitting TRBD1. CDR1 and CDR2 from the germline V gene are SGHTA and FQGNSA. Losses at the gene ends were 5 bases for V and 5 bases for J; bases not matched to a gene: 9. The CDR3 runs 15 residues. CDR3 sequence reads: CASSPWGTGNTEAFF. The DNA for the CDR3 is TGTGCCAGCAGCCCATGGGGGACAGGGAATACTGAAGCTTTCTTT.

This clonotype was found many times. The chain recombines TRBV6-5 with TRBJ1-2, with 8 positions matching TRBD1. This CDR3 has 15 residues. Unmatched junction bases numbered 11, after V lost 8 bases and J lost 3 bases. Germline loops: CDR1 MNHEY, CDR2 SVGAGI. Here the CDR3 reads CASAFLPGGDYGYTF. CDR3 DNA sequence: TGTGCCAGCGCTTTTCTCCCAGGGGGCGACTATGGCTACACCTTC.

This clonotype was seen a handful of times. The V gene is TRBV28, the J gene TRBJ1-5, with D unresolved. V was shortened by 6 bases and J by 5 bases, with 11 bases between the two germline ends. This CDR3 has 13 residues. Germline V gives CDR1 MDHEN, CDR2 SYDVKM. This CDR3 reads CASSLYLDQPQHF. Here the CDR3 DNA reads TGTGCCAGCAGCCTATACCTGGATCAGCCCCAGCATTTT.

Worth noting for this clonotype: One junction end does not reproduce the germline sequence, and a read error may be involved. This chain uses TRBV5-1 with TRBJ2-7, with D possibly TRBD2 on 6 matching bases. CDR1 SGHRS and CDR2 YFSETQ come from the germline V gene. The CDR3 is 16 amino acids. The CDR3 DNA reads TGCGCCAGCAGCTTGGCTTCGGGGACTTACTCCAACGAGCAGTACTTC. Residues: CASSLASGTYSNEQYF. The full variable domain, with the rest looked up from reference TRBV5-1 and TRBJ2-7, is KAGVTQTPRYLIKTRGQQVTLSCSPISGHRSVSWYQQTPGQGLQFLFEYFSETQRNKGNFPGRFSGRQFSNSRSEMNVSTLELGDSALYLCASSLASGTYSNEQYFGPGTRLTVT.

This CDR3 reads CASSRYRGQTGELFF. The CDR3 bases are TGTGCCAGCAGCCGCTACAGGGGGCAGACCGGGGAGCTGTTTTTT. The chain has TRBV12-3 or TRBV12-4 and TRBJ2-2; 9 nucleotides agree with TRBD1. With 6 bases clipped from V and 5 bases from J, the junction kept 7 bases outside the gene matches. The CDR3 contains 15 residues.

This clonotype has only a few counts. The rearrangement uses TRBV5-1 and TRBJ2-1, with D possibly matching TRBD2 (6 bases). Trimming took off 2 bases at V and 5 bases at J, with 23 bases between the two ends. CDR1 and CDR2 (germline): SGHRS, YFSETQ. This CDR3 is 18 amino acids long. In DNA form, the CDR3 reads TGCGCCAGCAGCTTATTTCCCCCCGGGCGGGGATCCCACAATGAGCAGTTCTTC. Protein: CASSLFPPGRGSHNEQFF.